The following is a T cell receptor beta chain sequence with its context. Antigen unknown. This was the immunoSEQ v3 assay. Sequencing depth was approximately 2 million read pairs for survey level, about 5-6.5 million for deep. Profiling relied on immunoSEQ multiplex PCR, and the TCRdb table lists in-frame clones only, not all of them. The table shows roughly 15,000 clones, with approximately 85% occurring only once. This entry is derived from a study of TIL therapy for anti-PD-1-resistant metastatic lung cancer. General study points: After infusion, TIL clonotypes partly replaced peripheral T cells and declined over months.

Germline assignment: CDR1 LNHDA and CDR2 SQIVND (reference sequence). V lost 2 bases, J lost 7 bases, and 20 bases lay in between. This CDR3 comprises 16 residues. Time point in this sample: pre-treatment sample, taken before nivolumab and TIL therapy. Patients were adults with stage 4 NSCLC. This TCR derives from a person aged 25-85 years with non-small cell lung cancer. The chain has TRBV19 and TRBJ2-5; TRBD1 or TRBD2 may be the D gene (7 bases each). Sequences were derived from blood, sampled at baseline. For the CDR3, the DNA is TGTGCCAGTAGTATAAATAGGCAGGGGGGGTCAGGGACCCAGTACTTC. This codes for CASSINRQGGSGTQYF.